This T cell receptor beta chain was sequenced during a study of T cell responses to AZD1222 COVID-19 vaccine. The protocol was immunoSEQ multiplex PCR, while the TCRdb copy is restricted to in-frame clones and leaves out a portion. The table lists nearly 90,000 clones, approximately 86% of them singletons. With respect to this clone: Its specificity is unknown.

Study findings and constraints: Increases in Spike-specific TCR breadth and depth were seen after two AZD1222 doses. Donor demographics were predominantly white British with a female majority; clonal diversity may be underestimated. Only 5 to 7 AZD1222 recipients were seropositive at baseline. Repertoire sampling was restricted to post-peak T cell response timepoints.

This specimen consisted of peripheral blood, obtained on day 0 of MenACWY control vaccination. This receptor was identified in an adult in good health.

CDR3 nucleotides: TGTGCCAGCAGCACCACAGTGGGCGGTGAAGCTTTCTTT. Translated, it gives CASSTTVGGEAFF. This chain uses TRBV9 with TRBJ1-1; D remains unclear. Trimming left V 4 bases short and J 7 bases short, with 14 bases between. CDR3 length equals 13 residues. Germline V gene data show CDR1 as SGDLS and CDR2 as YYNGEE.